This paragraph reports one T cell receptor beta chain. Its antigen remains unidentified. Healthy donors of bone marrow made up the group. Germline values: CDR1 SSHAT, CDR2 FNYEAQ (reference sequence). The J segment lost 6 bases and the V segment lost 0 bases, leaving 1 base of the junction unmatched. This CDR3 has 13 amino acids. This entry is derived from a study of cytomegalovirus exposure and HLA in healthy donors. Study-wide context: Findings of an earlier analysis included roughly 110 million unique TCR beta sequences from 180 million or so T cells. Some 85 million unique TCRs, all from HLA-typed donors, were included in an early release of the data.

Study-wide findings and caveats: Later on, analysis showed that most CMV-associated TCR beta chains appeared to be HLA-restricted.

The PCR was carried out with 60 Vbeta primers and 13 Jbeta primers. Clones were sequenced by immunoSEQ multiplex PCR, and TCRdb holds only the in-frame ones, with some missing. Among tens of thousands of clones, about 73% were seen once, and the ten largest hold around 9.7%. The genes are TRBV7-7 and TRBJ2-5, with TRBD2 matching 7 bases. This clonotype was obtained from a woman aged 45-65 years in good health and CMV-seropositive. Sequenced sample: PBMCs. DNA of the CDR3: TGTGCCAGCAGCTTAGCGGGAGGGCAGACCCAGTACTTC. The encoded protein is CASSLAGGQTQYF.